Presented here are 16 T cell receptor beta chains from one specimen sequenced in a study of blood T cell repertoires in COVID-19 (dated by TCRdb to about 2020). Libraries were constructed by the immunoSEQ multiplex PCR assay. In its TCRdb copy, this immuneACCESS table keeps in-frame sequences only and misses some clones. Where compared with another copy, unresolved V genes explain less than half of these, and the others have no known cause. Recorded for this sample are some 70,000 clones; around 90% of them occurred a single time. The ten biggest clones cover 5.3% of the sample. The sequencing sample was made of peripheral blood. These TCRs come from a man between 45 and 60 years old with acute or convalescent COVID-19.

The genes are TRBV25-1 and TRBJ2-5, with 7 bases that match TRBD1. CDR3 length equals 15 residues. V shed 4 bases and J 2 bases; nucleotides not matched to a gene: 7. Germline CDR1 is MGHDK and CDR2 is SYGVNS. In nucleotides, the CDR3 is TGTGCCAGCAGTGCCTCCGGGACAGCTCAAGAGACCCAGTACTTC. Protein: CASSASGTAQETQYF.

This sequence joins TRBV5-1 and TRBJ1-6, with D perhaps matching TRBD1 (5 bases). Trimming cost V 3 bases and J 3 bases, with 13 bases left between them. CDR3 length equals 16 residues. The V gene's germline CDR1 is SGHRS and CDR2 YFSETQ. CDR3 loop: CASSWRGLNYNSPLHF. The CDR3 nucleotides read TGCGCCAGCAGCTGGAGGGGACTTAACTATAATTCACCCCTCCACTTT.

This sequence joins TRBV7-9 and TRBJ2-1; 13 bases line up with TRBD2. The CDR3 totals 16 residues. V lost 7 bases and J lost 10; bases outside the gene matches: 13. Germline CDR1 is SEHNR and CDR2 is FQNEAQ (reference sequence). CDR3 residues: CASTRWTSGSRQEQFF. The CDR3 bases are TGTGCCAGCACCCGGTGGACTAGCGGGAGTAGGCAGGAGCAGTTCTTC.

The V call is TRBV11-3, the J call TRBJ2-7, with D unresolved. CDR1 SGHNT and CDR2 YENEEA come from the germline V gene. The CDR3 is 11 amino acids. Trimming removed 5 bases at V and 4 bases at J, with 6 bases between. CDR3 bases: TGTGCCAGCAGCCTGCAGTACGAGCAGTACTTC. The encoded protein is CASSLQYEQYF.

The chain couples TRBV3-1 (or the pseudogene TRBV3-2) to TRBJ1-2, with TRBD1 matching 7 bases. The CDR3 has 16 residues. Trimming removed 2 bases from V and 4 bases from J; junction bases left unmatched: 10. The germline gives CDR1 LGHDT, CDR2 YNNKEL (reference sequence). The CDR3 sequence: CASSQSTTGTAYGYTF. The CDR3 DNA reads TGTGCCAGCAGCCAATCGACCACCGGGACAGCCTATGGCTACACCTTC.

The CDR3 coding sequence is TGTGCCAGCAGTGAGGGACAGATTGGAAACACCATATATTTT. Translated, it gives CASSEGQIGNTIYF. This chain uses TRBV6-1 with TRBJ1-3; 7 nucleotides align to TRBD1. Germline V CDR1 and CDR2: MNHNS, SASEGT. V gave up 3 bases and J gave up 3 bases; unmatched junction bases: 2. The CDR3 has 14 residues.

V gene TRBV9 combines with J gene TRBJ2-7; 9 bases are shared with TRBD1. The V segment lost 4 bases and the J segment 7 bases; nucleotides outside the gene matches: 12. This CDR3 has 15 residues. Germline V lookup: CDR1 SGDLS, CDR2 YYNGEE. The CDR3 nucleotides are TGTGCCAGCAGCCCCGAAGGGGGACAGGGTAGGGAGCAGTACTTC. This codes for CASSPEGGQGREQYF.

The chain employs TRBV7-9 and TRBJ1-5; D remains ambiguous. CDR3 length: 13 amino acids. Germline V gene lookup returns CDR1 SEHNR and CDR2 FQNEAQ (reference sequence). Trimming shortened V by 2 bases and J by 5 bases, and 7 bases separated the two germline ends. CDR3 loop: CASSLRGDQPQHF. The CDR3 region has the DNA TGTGCCAGCAGCTTAAGAGGCGATCAGCCCCAGCATTTT.

The CDR3 DNA sequence: TGTGCCAGCAGGGAGTCCCGACGGGAGACCCAGTACTTC. Translated, it gives CASRESRRETQYF. V gene TRBV6-5 combines with J gene TRBJ2-5; D not certain. V lost 6 bases, J lost 5 bases, and 13 bases lay in between. Germline CDR1 reads MNHEY; CDR2 reads SVGAGI. This CDR3 has 13 residues.

This chain links TRBV5-1 with TRBJ2-3, with a tentative D call TRBD2 (6 bases). The CDR3 has 14 amino acids. Germline CDR1 is SGHRS and CDR2 is YFSETQ. Trimming left V 1 base short and J 0 bases short, with 6 bases between. CDR3: CASSLSGSTDTQYF. DNA of the CDR3: TGCGCCAGCAGCTTGAGCGGGAGCACAGATACGCAGTATTTT.

The J gene is TRBJ1-1, the V gene TRBV6-5, with 7 bases matching TRBD1. The CDR3 extends over 12 amino acids. The ends lost 6 bases at V and 3 bases at J; junction bases unmatched: 1. Germline V CDR1 and CDR2: MNHEY, SVGAGI. The CDR3 loop reads CASSTGDTEAFF. Here the CDR3 DNA reads TGTGCCAGCAGCACAGGGGACACTGAAGCTTTCTTT.

This chain joins TRBV13 and TRBJ2-3, with D tentatively TRBD2 (6 bases). Germline V gene sequence: CDR1 PRHDT, CDR2 FYEKMQ (reference sequence). CDR3 length equals 14 residues. Trimming took 0 bases from V and 6 from J, leaving 10 bases between them. The CDR3 loop is CASSLGARGDTQYF. CDR3 nucleotide sequence: TGTGCCAGCAGCTTAGGCGCCCGGGGGGATACGCAGTATTTT.

This clone has a single count. The chain couples TRBV11-3 to TRBJ2-5; 9 nucleotides match TRBD2. The CDR3 loop spans 14 amino acids. Germline-derived CDR1 and CDR2 are SGHNT and YENEEA. After removal of 8 bases from V and 4 bases from J, the junction contained 8 bases not matched to a gene. CDR3 residues: CASVGSGSRETQYF. The DNA of the CDR3 is TGTGCCAGCGTCGGTAGCGGGAGTAGAGAGACCCAGTACTTC.

This clone was observed once. The chain couples TRBV7-2 to TRBJ2-7, with TRBD2 as a possible D gene (5 bases). Germline V gene sequence: CDR1 SGHTA, CDR2 FQGNSA. V was pared by 0 bases and J by 0 bases, with 6 bases between. The CDR3 covers 14 residues. This CDR3 is CASSLAGSSYEQYF. The CDR3 coding sequence is TGTGCCAGCAGCTTAGCGGGGAGCTCCTACGAGCAGTACTTC.

In its sample, this clone was seen once. V usage is TRBV19 and J usage is TRBJ1-1; 9 positions agree with TRBD1. Germline V CDR1 and CDR2: LNHDA, SQIVND (reference sequence). The CDR3 contains 13 residues. V lost 10 bases and J lost 6; bases outside the gene matches: 9. As DNA, the CDR3 is TGTGCCACCTCAGGACAGGGGTTTTCTGAAGCTTTCTTT. It encodes CATSGQGFSEAFF.

The chain has TRBV4-1 and TRBJ2-5; TRBD2 aligns across 10 bases. The CDR3 is made up of 16 amino acids. Trimming took 1 base from V and 4 from J; bases not matched to a gene: 6. Looked up from germline, CDR1 is MGHRA and CDR2 is YSYEKL. CDR3 loop: CASSQARAGGTETQYF. Written as DNA, the CDR3 is TGCGCCAGCAGCCAAGCAAGAGCGGGAGGGACAGAGACCCAGTACTTC.